These 25 T cell receptor beta chains were all obtained from the same sample, sequenced in a study of T cell repertoires and HLA-DP antigens. Their specific antigens are unknown. The repertoire was sequenced with immunoSEQ multiplex PCR; TCRdb's copy has only in-frame clones and lacks some. Here the sample spans about 73,000 clones, around 77% being singletons. The sample comprised CD4+ T cells from PBMCs. These receptors all stem from a man aged 55-75 years in good health and CMV-seronegative.

V usage is TRBV29-1 and J usage is TRBJ2-1, with D possibly TRBD2 on 6 matching bases. This CDR3 contains 14 residues. V gave up 5 bases and J gave up 2 bases, with 13 bases separating them. Germline CDR1 is SQVTM and CDR2 is ANQGSEA. Written as DNA, the CDR3 is TGCAGCGTTAATAGCGGAAGGCCCTACAATGAGCAGTTCTTC. Translated, it gives CSVNSGRPYNEQFF.

The J gene is TRBJ1-2, the V gene TRBV2; D possibly corresponds to TRBD1 (5 bases). The V gene lost 6 bases and the J gene lost 5 bases, with 13 bases spanning the gap. The germline gives CDR1 SNHLY, CDR2 FYNNEI. This CDR3 is built from 13 residues. The CDR3 here is CASSGLTVYGYTF. The DNA of the CDR3 is TGTGCCAGCAGCGGCCTGACAGTTTATGGCTACACCTTC. The full variable domain, completed using reference TRBV2 and TRBJ1-2, is EPEVTQTPSHQVTQMGQEVILRCVPISNHLYFYWYRQILGQKVEFLVSFYNNEISEKSEIFDDQFSVERPDGSNFTLKIRSTKLEDSAMYFCASSGLTVYGYTFGSGTRLTVV.

J is TRBJ1-5 and V is TRBV19; perhaps TRBD1 as D (6 bases). The CDR3 consists of 14 residues. V was trimmed by 6 bases and J by 3 bases, leaving 12 bases between them. Per germline, CDR1 LNHDA and CDR2 SQIVND (reference sequence). CDR3 loop: CASSPRDTNQPQHF. DNA of the CDR3: TGTGCCAGTAGCCCCCGGGACACCAATCAGCCCCAGCATTTT.

The chain couples TRBV6-6 to TRBJ1-6; D unresolved. V gave up 2 bases and J gave up 7 bases, with 12 bases separating them. Per germline, CDR1 MNHNY and CDR2 SVGAGI (reference sequence). There are 15 residues in the CDR3. The chain's CDR3 is CASSYRTRRNSPLHF. CDR3 coding DNA: TGTGCCAGCAGTTACAGGACCAGGAGGAATTCACCCCTCCACTTT.

The V gene is TRBV6-1, the J gene TRBJ1-4; D unclear. The CDR3 has 15 amino acids. The ends were cut back, 1 base at V and 3 bases at J, with 9 bases in the middle. Germline CDR1 MNHNS, CDR2 SASEGT. CDR3 loop: CASSEGPASNEKLFF. In DNA, the CDR3 is TGTGCCAGCAGTGAAGGTCCAGCGTCTAATGAAAAACTGTTTTTT.

The J gene is TRBJ1-6, the V gene TRBV7-8; a possible D gene is TRBD1 (5 bases). The CDR3 is made up of 15 amino acids. Trimming stripped 0 bases from V and 7 bases from J, with 10 bases between. CDR1 and CDR2 from the germline V gene are SGHVS and FQNEAQ. The CDR3 spells CASSLAGGVNSPLHF. The CDR3 DNA is TGTGCCAGCAGCTTAGCGGGAGGGGTCAATTCACCCCTCCACTTT.

The sample holds one count of this clone. The V call is TRBV5-1, the J call TRBJ2-2; no clear D gene. Germline CDR1 and CDR2: SGHRS and YFSETQ. Trimming stripped 0 bases from V and 4 bases from J, with 10 bases between. There are 15 residues in the CDR3. CDR3 bases: TGCGCCAGCAGCTTGGGATCCAGCCCCACCGGGGAGCTGTTTTTT. Translated: CASSLGSSPTGELFF.

The sample holds one count of this clone. The chain has TRBV11-3 and TRBJ1-5; no reliable D call. CDR1 and CDR2 (germline): SGHNT, YENEEA. The V end was cut by 5 bases, the J end by 5 bases, with 10 bases between. The CDR3 length is 13 residues. The CDR3 here is CASSNQQDQPQHF. Here the CDR3 DNA reads TGTGCCAGCAGCAATCAGCAGGATCAGCCCCAGCATTTT.

This clone was seen a few times. The rearrangement joins TRBV19 to TRBJ1-1; D gene uncertain. This CDR3 contains 13 residues. Germline CDR1 and CDR2: LNHDA and SQIVND (reference sequence). V gave up 3 bases and J gave up 6 bases, with 11 bases separating them. This chain's CDR3 is CASSIRAGSEAFF. CDR3 DNA sequence: TGTGCCAGTAGTATTCGGGCAGGATCTGAAGCTTTCTTT.

The chain uses TRBV29-1 and TRBJ2-3; 8 positions agree with TRBD2. In germline, CDR1 is SQVTM, CDR2 ANQGSEA. J lost 3 bases, V lost 7 bases, and 9 bases had no gene match. This CDR3 spans 14 amino acids. Here the CDR3 DNA reads TGCAGCGGAATCGGAGCGGGAGAAACAGATACGCAGTATTTT. Encoded protein: CSGIGAGETDTQYF.

This clone was detected ten times or more. The chain uses TRBV19 and TRBJ1-5; D perhaps matches TRBD1 (5 bases). The CDR3 consists of 15 residues. V was cut by 5 bases and J by 1 base, with 12 bases left in between. Germline CDR1 LNHDA, CDR2 SQIVND (reference sequence). CDR3 DNA sequence: TGTGCCAGTAGTCTCCCGGGACGCAGCAATCAGCCCCAGCATTTT. Translated: CASSLPGRSNQPQHF.

The chain joins TRBV5-4 to TRBJ2-1; 7 bases are shared with TRBD1. The J segment lost 8 bases and the V segment lost 3 bases, leaving 5 bases of the junction unmatched. CDR1 and CDR2 from the germline V gene are SGHNT and YYREEE (reference sequence). This CDR3 comprises 13 residues. DNA of the CDR3: TGTGCCAGCAGCTCCTCCCAGGGGGATGAGCAGTTCTTC. This codes for CASSSSQGDEQFF.

The chain carries TRBV19 and TRBJ1-5, with D unclear. CDR3 length: 12 residues. Per germline, CDR1 LNHDA and CDR2 SQIVND (reference sequence). Trimming removed 0 bases at V and 15 bases at J, with 12 bases between. The CDR3, as DNA: TGTGCCAGTAGTATAGATTCGGCCAGACGGCATTTT. Protein sequence: CASSIDSARRHF.

This chain links TRBV5-1 with TRBJ2-3; D might be TRBD1 or TRBD2, each matching 6 bases. The germline V and J ends were trimmed by 7 bases and 6 bases, with 18 bases remaining between them. The CDR3 consists of 14 residues. Germline CDR1 and CDR2: SGHRS and YFSETQ. The CDR3 DNA reads as TGCGCCAGCTCCCCCGGAGGGGGGAGGGATACGCAGTATTTT. Encoded protein: CASSPGGGRDTQYF.

This chain links TRBV7-2 with TRBJ2-6; D uncertain. V was clipped by 1 base and J by 4 bases, with 11 bases between them. The germline V gene encodes CDR1 SGHTA and CDR2 FQGNSA. This CDR3 has 16 residues. CDR3 amino acids: CASSLVRPSGANVLTF. The CDR3, as DNA: TGTGCCAGCAGCTTAGTTCGGCCCTCCGGGGCCAACGTCCTGACTTTC.

This sequence joins TRBV7-9 and TRBJ2-3; D call uncertain. This CDR3 spans 14 amino acids. Germline lookup yields CDR1 SEHNR and CDR2 FQNEAQ (reference sequence). With 3 bases removed from V and 5 bases from J, the gap between germline ends came to 12 bases. The CDR3 DNA follows: TGTGCCAGCAGCTTTAGTCAAACTCAAGATACGCAGTATTTT. Amino acid sequence: CASSFSQTQDTQYF. The whole variable domain, filled in from reference TRBV7-9 and TRBJ2-3, reads DTGVSQNPRHKITKRGQNVTFRCDPISEHNRLYWYRQTLGQGPEFLTYFQNEAQLEKSRLLSDRFSAERPKGSFSTLEIQRTEQGDSAMYLCASSFSQTQDTQYFGPGTRLTVL.

This chain joins TRBV19 and TRBJ2-2, with 8 bases matching TRBD2. The CDR3 is 14 residues long. After removal of 7 bases from V and 2 bases from J, the junction contained 3 bases not matched to a gene. The V gene's germline CDR1 is LNHDA and CDR2 SQIVND (reference sequence). The CDR3 sequence is CASNLAGNTGELFF. The CDR3 coding sequence is TGTGCCAGTAACCTAGCGGGCAACACCGGGGAGCTGTTTTTT.

The table lists this clone with a few counts. The V gene is TRBV6-5, the J gene TRBJ1-6; D gene uncertain. Germline lookup yields CDR1 MNHEY and CDR2 SVGAGI. With 5 bases removed from V and 10 bases from J, the gap between germline ends came to 18 bases. The CDR3 runs to 15 residues. CDR3 region: CASSIGPPSWSPLHF. The CDR3 DNA sequence: TGTGCCAGCAGTATCGGCCCCCCGAGTTGGTCACCCCTCCACTTT.

This chain connects TRBV4-3 to TRBJ1-2; no clear D. The germline CDR1 and CDR2 sequences are LGHNA and YSLEER. CDR3 length: 15 amino acids. The V end was cut by 0 bases, the J end by 5 bases, with 13 bases between. The DNA of the CDR3 is TGCGCCAGCAGCCAAGATGGCAGTCGTTCTTATGGCTACACCTTC. Translating it yields CASSQDGSRSYGYTF.

The chain is built from TRBV18 and TRBJ2-2; 7 nucleotides match TRBD1. V dropped 5 bases and J dropped 0; count of bases not matched to a gene: 6. This CDR3 has 16 amino acids. CDR1 KGHSH and CDR2 LQKENI come from the germline V gene. CDR3 amino acids: CASSSDRPSNTGELFF. The DNA of the CDR3 is TGTGCCAGCTCATCGGACAGGCCCTCGAACACCGGGGAGCTGTTTTTT.

The CDR3 nucleotides read TGTGCCAGCAGCTTAGTAGCCAGCGGGGGGACGTACCAAGAGACCCAGTACTTC. This encodes CASSLVASGGTYQETQYF. J is TRBJ2-5 and V is TRBV7-8; 9 bases map to TRBD2. Germline loops: CDR1 SGHVS, CDR2 FQNEAQ. Germline trimming cut 1 base from V and 0 bases from J; bases unmatched to any gene: 9. There are 18 residues in the CDR3.

This chain uses TRBV7-9 with TRBJ1-2; D is uncertain. CDR3 length: 16 amino acids. Trimming cost V 3 bases and J 8 bases, with 22 bases left between them. The germline CDR1 and CDR2 sequences are SEHNR and FQNEAQ (reference sequence). CDR3 sequence: CASSFNDHTRGGGYTF. CDR3 nucleotide sequence: TGTGCCAGCAGCTTCAACGACCACACACGGGGAGGAGGCTACACCTTC.

V gene TRBV5-6 combines with J gene TRBJ1-5; D is perhaps TRBD1 (5 bases). Germline V lookup: CDR1 SGHDT, CDR2 YYEEEE. This CDR3 spans 14 amino acids. V gave up 0 bases and J gave up 4 bases, with 8 bases separating them. Here the CDR3 DNA reads TGTGCCAGCAGCTTGGGGGGCCCTAATCAGCCCCAGCATTTT. Translated: CASSLGGPNQPQHF.

The chain couples TRBV19 to TRBJ2-3, with TRBD2 matching over 8 bases. Germline CDR1 and CDR2: LNHDA and SQIVND (reference sequence). This CDR3 comprises 16 residues. The J segment lost 1 base and the V segment lost 6 bases, leaving 9 bases of the junction unmatched. CDR3 region: CASRPQAGARTDTQYF. In DNA form, the CDR3 reads TGTGCCAGTAGACCTCAAGCGGGGGCGCGCACAGATACGCAGTATTTT. Supplemented by reference TRBV19 and TRBJ2-3, the full variable domain reads DGGITQSPKYLFRKEGQNVTLSCEQNLNHDAMYWYRQDPGQGLRLIYYSQIVNDFQKGDIAEGYSVSREKKESFPLTVTSAQKNPTAFYLCASRPQAGARTDTQYFGPGTRLTVL.

The rearrangement joins TRBV6-5 to TRBJ1-5; TRBD1 might be the D (6 bases). V lost 5 bases and J lost 7, with 12 bases in between. The germline V gene encodes CDR1 MNHEY and CDR2 SVGAGI. This CDR3 region has 13 residues. CDR3 nucleotides: TGTGCCAGCAGTGCACAGGGTCGACAGCCCCAGCATTTT. Translating it yields CASSAQGRQPQHF.